This TCR beta chain was identified in a study of blood T cell repertoires in COVID-19. Looking at the study overall: PBMCs, B-cell-depleted T cells, or T cells provided the cDNA or gDNA that made up the material.

Method: immunoSEQ multiplex PCR; TCRdb's copy keeps in-frame clones and lacks some. The sample holds approximately 250,000 clones, 84% seen once. V was cut by 10 bases and J by 3 bases, with 7 bases left in between. From germline, CDR1 is LNHDA and CDR2 SQIVND (reference sequence). This CDR3 contains 11 residues. The sample taken for sequencing was peripheral blood. This TCR derives from a human donor in a cohort sampled during active COVID-19. The chain is built from TRBV19 and TRBJ2-1; D is ambiguous. The CDR3 bases are TGTGCCACCCAGTACTACAATGAGCAGTTCTTC. Its translation: CATQYYNEQFF.